This TCR beta chain was identified in a study of blood T cell repertoires in COVID-19. Repertoires were generated with immunoSEQ multiplex PCR, while TCRdb's copy carries only in-frame clones and drops some. The sample lists fewer than 150,000 clones, 88% occurring once. The CDR3 consists of 11 residues. Germline values: CDR1 MNHEY, CDR2 SVGAGI. The clonotype was recovered from a man aged 50-60 years with active or convalescent COVID-19. This rearrangement joins TRBV6-5 to TRBJ2-5; D unclear. TRBJ2-7 matches the DNA end more closely, so the J call is doubtful. The sequenced sample was peripheral blood. The CDR3 coding sequence is TGTGCCAGCGGTTGGGCCTACGAGCAGTACTTC. Translating it yields CASGWAYEQYF.